A single sample is the source of the 10 T cell receptor beta chains below, sequenced in a study of molecular identifiers for immune sequencing clone quantification. One entry per CDR3 protein, called by TCRdb with MiXCR from the PCR reads. Here the sample spans under 650,000 distinct CDR3 sequences, approximately 20% being singletons. What was sequenced was naive CD8+ T cells from blood, with Jurkat cell RNA spiked in. Subset meaning: FACS-sorted CD8+CD4-CCR7+CD45RA+ naive T cells. The receptors come from a human donor in good health. Some libraries in this study had Jurkat cell RNA spiked in.

This clonotype was seen only a few times. V is TRBV5-1 and J is TRBJ2-5; 10 positions agree with TRBD2. Looked up from germline, CDR1 is SGHRS and CDR2 is YFSETQ. Germline trimming cut 3 bases from V and 2 bases from J; bases unmatched to any gene: 7. This CDR3 has 16 amino acids. In nucleotides, the CDR3 is TGCGCCAGCAGCTCCTGGGAGACTAGCGGGCAAGAGACCCAGTACTTC. Protein sequence: CASSSWETSGQETQYF.

This clonotype was counted at least ten times. The chain recombines TRBV5-6 with TRBJ2-7; D perhaps matches TRBD1 (6 bases). The CDR3 has 17 residues. The germline V gene has CDR1 SGHDT and CDR2 YYEEEE. V was pared by 0 bases and J by 2 bases, with 18 bases between. This chain's CDR3 is CASSLASVAGEPYEQYF. The DNA of the CDR3 is TGTGCCAGCAGCTTGGCCTCTGTAGCAGGGGAACCCTACGAGCAGTACTTC.

This clonotype was counted many times. The rearrangement links TRBV28 to TRBJ2-4, with TRBD1 as a possible D gene (6 bases). V shed 5 bases and J shed 6 bases, with 20 bases lying between them. CDR3 size: 16 residues. Germline loops: CDR1 MDHEN, CDR2 SYDVKM. The CDR3 DNA follows: TGTGCCAGCAGTCGGTTAGGACAGAAAGAGGTAAACATTCAGTACTTC. It is translated as CASSRLGQKEVNIQYF.

This clonotype was counted many times. The gene calls are TRBV5-1 and TRBJ2-3; 12 bases match TRBD2. This CDR3 is 18 amino acids long. V was pared by 2 bases and J by 2 bases, with 9 bases of the junction left unmatched. Germline values: CDR1 SGHRS, CDR2 YFSETQ. CDR3 protein: CASSLRTSGGLDTDTQYF. DNA of the CDR3: TGCGCCAGCAGCTTACGTACTAGCGGGGGGCTCGACACAGATACGCAGTATTTT.

This clonotype was counted many times. The J gene is TRBJ1-6, the V gene TRBV4-3; D possibly corresponds to TRBD1 (5 bases). The CDR3 runs 13 residues. The V gene's germline CDR1 is LGHNA and CDR2 YSLEER. The V end was cut by 1 base, the J end by 13 bases, with 11 bases between. The CDR3 sequence: CASSQGTPGPLHF. The DNA for the CDR3 is TGCGCCAGCAGCCAAGGGACACCGGGCCCCCTCCACTTT.

V gene TRBV6-2 or TRBV6-3 combines with J gene TRBJ2-7; D perhaps matches TRBD1 (6 bases). V was clipped by 5 bases and J by 1 base, with 15 bases between them. This CDR3 contains 15 residues. Germline CDR1 and CDR2: MNHEY and SVGEGT. The CDR3 protein is CASSVSGTLSYEQYF. CDR3 nucleotide sequence: TGTGCCAGCAGTGTCTCCGGGACACTATCCTACGAGCAGTACTTC.

The V gene is TRBV7-9, the J gene TRBJ2-1; tentative D call: TRBD2 (6 bases). Germline V gene lookup returns CDR1 SEHNR and CDR2 FQNEAQ (reference sequence). The CDR3 loop spans 16 amino acids. Trimming pared 0 bases from V and 5 bases from J, leaving 14 bases between. CDR3 coding DNA: TGTGCCAGCAGCTTAGCTGTAGCGGCCATCGACAATGAGCAGTTCTTC. Translation gives CASSLAVAAIDNEQFF.

This clonotype was seen ten or more times. The chain uses TRBV29-1 and TRBJ1-2, with D tentatively TRBD1 (5 bases). The V and J ends lost 4 bases and 4 bases respectively, with 13 bases between them. CDR1 is SQVTM and CDR2 is ANQGSEA in the germline V gene. The CDR3 is 13 residues long. CDR3 region: CSVVVWTLYGYTF. As DNA, the CDR3 is TGCAGCGTTGTAGTGTGGACACTCTATGGCTACACCTTC.

The chain combines TRBV20-1 with TRBJ1-2, with 8 bases lining up with TRBD1. The CDR3 is 14 residues long. J lost 3 bases, V lost 0 bases, and 3 bases had no gene match. Germline V lookup: CDR1 DFQATT, CDR2 SNEGSKA (reference sequence). In DNA form, the CDR3 reads TGCAGTGCTAGAGATTTGGACAGGGACTATGGCTACACCTTC. Translating gives CSARDLDRDYGYTF.

As regards this clonotype: Since a much larger clone is just one base distant, this may be a read error. The V gene is TRBV29-1, the J gene TRBJ2-2; 8 bases fit TRBD2. The CDR3 consists of 13 residues. Looked up from germline, CDR1 is SQVTM and CDR2 is ANQGSEA. The CDR3 reads CGVSRGGTGELFF. The CDR3 DNA reads TGCGGCGTTAGTCGGGGGGGCACCGGGGAGCTGTTTTTT.